This T cell receptor (beta chain) was observed in a study of blood T cell repertoires in COVID-19. In its sample, this clone was seen once. This table comes from immunoSEQ multiplex PCR, and its TCRdb copy is limited to in-frame clones, with some not included. Among 150,000 or so clones, 70% to 90% were seen once, and the ten largest hold 0.63%. Germline CDR1 reads SGHKS; CDR2 reads YYEKEE (reference sequence). CDR3 length: 14 residues. V lost 2 bases and J 5 bases, leaving 10 bases between the germline ends. The sequencing sample was made of peripheral blood. The TCR originated in a man aged 55 to 70 with COVID-19, enrolled during active disease. The rearrangement links TRBV5-5 to TRBJ2-2; maybe TRBD2 (6 bases). The CDR3 protein is CASSFQRGTGELFF. The DNA for the CDR3 is TGTGCCAGCAGCTTTCAACGGGGGACCGGGGAGCTGTTTTTT.